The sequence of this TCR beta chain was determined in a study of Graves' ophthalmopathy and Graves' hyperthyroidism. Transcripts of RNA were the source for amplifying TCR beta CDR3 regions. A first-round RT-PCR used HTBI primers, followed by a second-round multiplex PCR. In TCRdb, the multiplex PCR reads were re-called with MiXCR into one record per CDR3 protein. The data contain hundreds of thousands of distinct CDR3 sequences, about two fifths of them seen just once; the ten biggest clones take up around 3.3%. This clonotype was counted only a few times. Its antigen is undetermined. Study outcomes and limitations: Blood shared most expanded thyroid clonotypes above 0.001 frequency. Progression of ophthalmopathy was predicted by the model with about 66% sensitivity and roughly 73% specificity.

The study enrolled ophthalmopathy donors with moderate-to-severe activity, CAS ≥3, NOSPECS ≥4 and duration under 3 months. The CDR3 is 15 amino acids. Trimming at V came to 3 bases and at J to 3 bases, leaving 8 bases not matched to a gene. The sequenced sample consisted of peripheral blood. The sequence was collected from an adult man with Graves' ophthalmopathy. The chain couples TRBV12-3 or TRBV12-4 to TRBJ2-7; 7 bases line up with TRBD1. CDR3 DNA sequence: TGTGCCAGCAGTTTGCAAACCGGGACAGTCTACGAGCAGTACTTC. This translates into CASSLQTGTVYEQYF.